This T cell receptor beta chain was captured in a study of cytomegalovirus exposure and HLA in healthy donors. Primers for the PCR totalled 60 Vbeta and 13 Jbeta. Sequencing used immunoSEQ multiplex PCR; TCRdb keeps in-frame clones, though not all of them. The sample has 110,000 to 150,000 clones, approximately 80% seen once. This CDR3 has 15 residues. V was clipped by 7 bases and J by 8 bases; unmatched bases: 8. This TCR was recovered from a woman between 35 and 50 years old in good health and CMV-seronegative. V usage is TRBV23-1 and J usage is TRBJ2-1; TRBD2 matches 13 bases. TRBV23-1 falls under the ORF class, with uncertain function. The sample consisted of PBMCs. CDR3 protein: CASITTGTSGDEQFF. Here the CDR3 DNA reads TGCGCCAGCATTACAACCGGGACTAGCGGGGATGAGCAGTTCTTC.